The 16 T cell receptor beta chains reported below all come from one sample, sequenced in a study of T cell repertoires in urothelial bladder cancer. Sequenced by immunoSEQ multiplex PCR; TCRdb stores in-frame clones only, minus some. The repertoire consists of around 11,000 clones, with 68% occurring once and the leading ten covering roughly 6.4%. Sequencing was performed on tumor-infiltrating cells from bladder cancer. Receptors were obtained from a human donor with a benign inflammatory bladder lesion.

The gene calls are TRBV5-1 and TRBJ2-2; D is perhaps TRBD2 (6 bases). The germline V gene encodes CDR1 SGHRS and CDR2 YFSETQ. The CDR3 extends over 14 amino acids. With 5 bases removed from V and 6 bases from J, the gap between germline ends came to 14 bases. CDR3 bases: TGCGCCAGCAGACTGGGCTGGGGGGCCGGGGAGCTGTTTTTT. Its translation: CASRLGWGAGELFF.

This sequence joins TRBV7-3 and TRBJ2-6; D gene uncertain. V lost 4 bases and J 4 bases, leaving 5 bases between the germline ends. The germline CDR1 and CDR2 sequences are SGHTA and FQGTGA. CDR3 size: 13 residues. The CDR3 sequence: CASSSLGANVLTF. The CDR3 nucleotides are TGTGCCAGCAGCTCCCTAGGGGCCAACGTCCTGACTTTC.

J is TRBJ1-2 and V is TRBV12-5; 7 bases agree with TRBD1. The CDR3 totals 14 residues. Per the germline V gene, CDR1 is LGHNT and CDR2 is FRNRAP. V trimming: 2 bases; J trimming: 8 bases; junction bases outside the gene matches: 8. In nucleotides, the CDR3 is TGTGCTAGTGGTTTGTCGACAGGGTTCGGGGGCTACACCTTC. This encodes CASGLSTGFGGYTF.

J is TRBJ2-1 and V is TRBV19; a possible D gene is TRBD2 (6 bases). Trimming pared 1 base from V and 10 bases from J, leaving 17 bases between. The germline V gene has CDR1 LNHDA and CDR2 SQIVND (reference sequence). The CDR3 extends over 15 amino acids. CDR3 sequence reads: CASSIGRQGGGEQFF. As DNA, the CDR3 is TGTGCCAGTAGTATAGGCCGCCAAGGTGGGGGGGAGCAGTTCTTC. Complete variable domain (other parts from reference TRBV19 and TRBJ2-1): DGGITQSPKYLFRKEGQNVTLSCEQNLNHDAMYWYRQDPGQGLRLIYYSQIVNDFQKGDIAEGYSVSREKKESFPLTVTSAQKNPTAFYLCASSIGRQGGGEQFFGPGTRLTVL.

V is TRBV5-1 and J is TRBJ2-1; TRBD2 matches 7 bases. CDR1 and CDR2 (germline): SGHRS, YFSETQ. The V gene end was trimmed by 0 bases and the J gene end by 6 bases; junction bases not matched to a gene: 6. This CDR3 is 15 amino acids long. The CDR3 sequence is CASSLGGTTPNEQFF. The DNA of the CDR3 is TGCGCCAGCAGCTTGGGAGGGACTACCCCCAATGAGCAGTTCTTC.

The chain is built from TRBV27 and TRBJ2-2; 11 nucleotides align to TRBD2. Germline lookup yields CDR1 MNHEY and CDR2 SMNVEV (reference sequence). Trimming took 6 bases from V and 1 from J; bases not matched to a gene: 7. CDR3 length equals 17 residues. The CDR3: CASSLRGLAVNTGELFF. In DNA form, the CDR3 reads TGTGCCAGCAGCCTTAGGGGACTAGCGGTGAACACCGGGGAGCTGTTTTTT.

This clone was found once. The chain is built from TRBV7-9 and TRBJ2-6; D unresolved. The germline gives CDR1 SEHNR, CDR2 FQNEAQ (reference sequence). V lost 11 bases and J lost 0, with 2 bases in between. The CDR3 covers 11 residues. The CDR3 sequence is CAFSGANVLTF. The CDR3 DNA is TGTGCCTTCTCTGGGGCCAACGTCCTGACTTTC.

CDR3 sequence: CASSPEPENSYEQYF. The CDR3 region has the DNA TGTGCCAGCAGCCCCGAGCCGGAGAACTCCTACGAGCAGTACTTC. The V call is TRBV11-2, the J call TRBJ2-7, with D unresolved. The CDR3 is 15 amino acids. The germline gives CDR1 SGHAT, CDR2 FQNNGV. V lost 5 bases to trimming and J lost 0 bases, with 14 bases between them.

CDR3 loop: CASSLRQSTDTQYF. The CDR3 region has the DNA TGTGCCAGCAGTCTACGACAATCCACAGATACGCAGTATTTT. V usage is TRBV6-5 and J usage is TRBJ2-3; D uncertain. With 5 bases removed from V and 2 bases from J, the gap between germline ends came to 11 bases. CDR1 is MNHEY and CDR2 is SVGAGI in the germline V gene. This CDR3 region has 14 residues.

This chain's CDR3 is CASSGQIRSYEQYF. The CDR3 bases are TGTGCCAGCAGCGGACAGATCCGCTCCTACGAGCAGTACTTC. The chain uses TRBV6-6 and TRBJ2-7, with D possibly matching TRBD1 (6 bases). Trimming stripped 6 bases from V and 0 bases from J, with 12 bases between. Germline V gene data show CDR1 as MNHNY and CDR2 as SVGAGI (reference sequence). There are 14 residues in the CDR3.

The chain combines TRBV12-5 with TRBJ2-5; 7 positions match TRBD2. The CDR3 contains 17 residues. Germline lookup yields CDR1 LGHNT and CDR2 FRNRAP. V lost 0 bases, J lost 5 bases, and 12 bases stayed unmatched. The CDR3 DNA follows: TGTGCTAGTGGTTTGGTATTTTCGGCGGGGGACCCGGAGACCCAGTACTTC. Amino acid sequence: CASGLVFSAGDPETQYF.

The V call is TRBV5-6, the J call TRBJ2-4; weak D call: TRBD2 (6 bases). V was clipped by 3 bases and J by 3 bases, with 13 bases between them. Germline CDR1 SGHDT, CDR2 YYEEEE. The CDR3 length is 15 residues. The CDR3 region has the DNA TGTGCCAGCAGCTCGGTCGGGGGTGTCAAAAACATTCAGTACTTC. Residues: CASSSVGGVKNIQYF.

There are a few counts of this clone. This rearrangement joins TRBV6-5 to TRBJ2-4; D is possibly TRBD1 or TRBD2 (6 bases each). The V gene's germline CDR1 is MNHEY and CDR2 SVGAGI. Trimming cost V 0 bases and J 9 bases, with 15 bases left between them. The CDR3 contains 15 residues. The CDR3 spells CASSYSSSGGGIQYF. CDR3 bases: TGTGCCAGCAGTTACTCGAGTTCCGGGGGCGGCATTCAGTACTTC.

The chain links TRBV19 to TRBJ1-3; no clear D. Trimming pared 6 bases from V and 0 bases from J, leaving 15 bases between. This CDR3 comprises 16 residues. The germline gives CDR1 LNHDA, CDR2 SQIVND (reference sequence). This CDR3 is CASSRSGGNSGNTIYF. DNA for the CDR3: TGTGCCAGTAGCCGATCAGGAGGGAACTCTGGAAACACCATATATTTT.

The chain joins TRBV11-3 to TRBJ2-6, with D uncertain. Germline-derived CDR1 and CDR2 are SGHNT and YENEEA. This CDR3 is 16 amino acids long. Trimming removed 8 bases from V and 0 bases from J, with 14 bases in between. This chain's CDR3 is CASLPSEHSGANVLTF. DNA for the CDR3: TGTGCCAGCCTCCCCAGCGAACACTCTGGGGCCAACGTCCTGACTTTC.

The chain combines TRBV21-1 with TRBJ2-7. TRBV21-1 is a known pseudogene. The CDR3 is 13 amino acids. The CDR3 loop is CASSKGQGYEQYF. In DNA form, the CDR3 reads TGTGCCAGCAGCAAAGGGCAAGGCTACGAGCAGTACTTC.